A selection of T cell receptor beta chains follows, all from one sample in a study of cytomegalovirus exposure and HLA in healthy donors. Sequencing was performed with immunoSEQ multiplex PCR; in TCRdb, only in-frame clones are kept and a portion is missing. The repertoire consists of about 200,000 clones, with around 86% occurring once and the leading ten covering roughly 6%. Sequenced sample: PBMCs. These receptors all stem from a woman aged 45-65 years in good health and CMV-seropositive. CDR3s include the opening cysteine and the closing phenylalanine or tryptophan. D genes are given only for firm matches. Not every row has a clone size; where given, it reads once, few, many or a size class.

J,D,size,V,DNA,CDR3
TRBJ2-7,-,-,TRBV4-1,TGCGCCAGCAGCCAAGTTTTCCCGCTAGCTTTCTACGAGCAGTACTTC,CASSQVFPLAFYEQYF
TRBJ2-7,-,-,TRBV10-3,TGTGCCGGCAGCAGCGGCAGCTCCTACGAGCAGTACTTC,CAGSSGSSYEQYF
TRBJ2-7,TRBD2,-,TRBV10-3,TGTGCCATCAGTGAGTGGCGGGAGCTAACCTACGAGCAGTACTTC,CAISEWRELTYEQYF
TRBJ2-3,-,-,TRBV6-1,TGTGCCAGCAGCTGGCAGGGCTGGTTGACAGATACGCAGTATTTT,CASSWQGWLTDTQYF
TRBJ1-1,TRBD1,-,TRBV5-1,TGCGCCAGCAGCTTGGGACAGGGGGCGGTTCGGGGGGCTTTCTTT,CASSLGQGAVRGAFF
TRBJ2-5,TRBD1,-,TRBV4-1,TGCGCCAGCAGCAAGCCGGGACAGTCAAAAGAGACCCAGTACTTC,CASSKPGQSKETQYF
TRBJ2-1,-,-,TRBV30,TGTGCCTGGAGTGTAAGGCGGGGCCCCCACAATGAGCAGTTCTTC,CAWSVRRGPHNEQFF
TRBJ2-7,TRBD2,few,TRBV6-1,TGTGCCAGCAGTGTCCAAGCGGGAGAGTCCTACGAGCAGTACTTC,CASSVQAGESYEQYF
TRBJ2-5,TRBD1,-,TRBV29-1,TGCAGCGCTGGGGGACAGGGTTTATCTCAAGAGACCCAGTACTTC,CSAGGQGLSQETQYF
TRBJ2-7,TRBD2,once,TRBV5-1,TGCGCCAGCACCCTTGCCCCTCTAGCGGGGAGGTTTTACGAGCAGTACTTC,CASTLAPLAGRFYEQYF
TRBJ1-1,-,-,TRBV9,TGTGCCAGCAGCGTAGACTCGGGGTCTAACACTGAAGCTTTCTTT,CASSVDSGSNTEAFF